This T cell receptor beta chain was sequenced in a study of T cells in Graves' hyperthyroidism and ophthalmopathy. This clonotype has at least ten counts. CDR3 length: 18 residues. CDR1 is DFQATT, CDR2 SNEGSKA, per germline (reference sequence). V gave up 3 bases and J gave up 6 bases, with 27 bases separating them. The TCR beta CDR3 regions underwent amplification using RNA transcripts as the source. A first-round RT-PCR of the TCR CDR3 used the HTBI primer set. TCRdb recomputed calls from the multiplex PCR reads with MiXCR, one row per CDR3 protein. This sample has under 450,000 distinct CDR3 sequences, with approximately 14% found just once.

The chain carries TRBV20-1 and TRBJ2-1, with D perhaps TRBD1 (5 bases). This TCR was sampled from a woman between 18 and 30 years old with Graves' hyperthyroidism. Sequenced material: blood. For the CDR3, the DNA is TGCAGTGCTAGGGCGGCAGGGAATTCCCGTATGAAGGGCAATGAGCAGTTCTTC. This translates into CSARAAGNSRMKGNEQFF.